The 4 T cell receptor beta chains below come from one sample, sequenced in a study of blood T cell repertoires in COVID-19. Libraries were prepared by immunoSEQ multiplex PCR; TCRdb keeps only in-frame clonotypes and omits some of them. The sample carries about 160,000 clones, roughly 81% recorded once. The sequenced sample was peripheral blood. These receptors came from a man aged 35-49 years with acute or convalescent COVID-19.

This clone was seen ten or more times. As DNA, the CDR3 is TGTGCCAGTAGTATATCCGGGGCGAACACCGGGGAGCTGTTTTTT. Protein product: CASSISGANTGELFF. The chain recombines TRBV19 with TRBJ2-2; possible D gene TRBD2, 5 bases. Trimming left V 2 bases short and J 0 bases short, with 7 bases between. Looked up from germline, CDR1 is LNHDA and CDR2 is SQIVND (reference sequence). This CDR3 is 15 amino acids long.

The chain has TRBV19 and TRBJ1-6; D is unclear. This CDR3 is built from 14 residues. Germline CDR1 is LNHDA and CDR2 is SQIVND (reference sequence). Trimming cost V 0 bases and J 6 bases, with 6 bases left between them. DNA for the CDR3: TGTGCCAGTAGTATAGACAGTTCTAATTCACCCCTCCACTTT. It is translated as CASSIDSSNSPLHF.

This clone was counted a few times. V is TRBV5-1 and J is TRBJ1-2, with D unresolved. The germline V gene encodes CDR1 SGHRS and CDR2 YFSETQ. CDR3 size: 14 residues. V was cut by 0 bases and J by 0 bases, with 6 bases left in between. The CDR3 loop is CASSLAPTNYGYTF. The CDR3 region has the DNA TGCGCCAGCAGCTTGGCCCCTACTAACTATGGCTACACCTTC.

J is TRBJ2-7 and V is TRBV6-1; a possible D gene is TRBD1 (5 bases). Trimming shortened V by 4 bases and J by 0 bases, and 16 bases separated the two germline ends. CDR3 length: 16 amino acids. Per the germline V gene, CDR1 is MNHNS and CDR2 is SASEGT. CDR3 in amino acids: CASSGGRASSSYEQYF. In DNA form, the CDR3 reads TGTGCCAGCAGTGGTGGCAGGGCCTCGTCCTCCTACGAGCAGTACTTC.